What follows is one T cell receptor (beta chain) and its context. Its antigen is not identified. This sample stems from a study of regulatory dendritic cells for organ transplantation. Germline CDR1 SNHLY, CDR2 FYNNEI. Deletions cut 6 bases from V and 13 bases from J, with 16 bases between. This CDR3 is built from 12 residues. Using immunoSEQ multiplex PCR, the repertoire was profiled, and TCRdb retains in-frame clones only, with some absent. The sample carries roughly 34,000 clones, approximately 91% recorded once. Study-wide results and caveats: The most alloreactive TCR clonotypes were found in resting memory CD8+ cells.

This receptor was obtained from a human donor in good health. Sequencing was performed on naive CD4+ T cells from blood. Subset described: CD45RA+ naive T cells. This sequence joins TRBV2 and TRBJ2-1; D perhaps matches TRBD2 (6 bases). The CDR3 protein is CASSWDLTEQFF. DNA of the CDR3: TGTGCCAGCAGCTGGGACTTGACAGAACAGTTCTTC.